Included here is one TCR beta chain sequence, with context. Its antigen remains unidentified. There are 18 residues in the CDR3. Germline V gene sequence: CDR1 SGHVS, CDR2 FQNEAQ. V lost 0 bases to trimming and J lost 6 bases, with 23 bases between them. The source of the sample is a study of T cell responses to AZD1222 COVID-19 vaccine. Findings and limits, study-wide: White British people made up most donors, females outnumbered males, and clonal diversity was possibly underestimated.

Clones were read by immunoSEQ multiplex PCR, and TCRdb kept only the in-frame ones, dropping some. Of 45,000 to 70,000 clones detected, more than 70% appear once; the ten largest clones hold roughly 15%. Specimen: peripheral blood, collected 28 days after the second AZD1222 dose. This clonotype originated in an adult who received the AZD1222 COVID-19 vaccine. The chain is built from TRBV7-8 and TRBJ1-1, with no clear D. CDR3 in amino acids: CASSLARSFRDFGAEAFF. CDR3 sequence (DNA): TGTGCCAGCAGCTTAGCTCGGTCCTTCCGGGATTTTGGGGCTGAAGCTTTCTTT.